This T cell receptor beta chain was sequenced for a study of Graves' ophthalmopathy and Graves' hyperthyroidism. Study background: Peripheral blood was gathered at first diagnosis, ahead of any treatment whatsoever. Findings and limits, study-wide: A classifier, a 13-signature model, separated ophthalmopathy from stable hyperthyroidism with nearly 90% sensitivity and roughly 80% specificity.

Amplification of the TCR beta CDR3 regions used RNA transcripts (as template). The authors performed first-round RT-PCR with HTBI primers and then a second-round multiplex PCR. TCRdb redid the calling of the multiplex PCR reads with MiXCR, one entry per CDR3 protein. The sample holds hundreds of thousands of distinct CDR3 sequences, under 25% seen once. The table lists this clonotype with a few counts. Its specificity is not known. The receptor comes from a woman younger than 35 with stable Graves' hyperthyroidism. Sequenced input: peripheral blood.

CDR3 amino acids: CAWSVGGAEAFF. Here the CDR3 DNA reads TGTGCCTGGAGTGTAGGGGGGGCTGAAGCTTTCTTT. This rearrangement joins TRBV30 to TRBJ1-1, with a possible D match to TRBD1 (6 bases). The CDR3 contains 12 residues. The V and J ends lost 0 bases and 6 bases respectively, with 8 bases between them. CDR1 is GTSNPN and CDR2 is SVGIG in the germline V gene (reference sequence).